A single sample is the source of the 17 T cell receptor beta chains below, sequenced in a study of blood T cell repertoires in COVID-19. Sequenced by immunoSEQ multiplex PCR; TCRdb stores in-frame clones only, minus some. The sample shows around 200,000 clones, about 81% of them seen only once. The source material was PBMCs or T cells enriched from blood (not recorded which). All receptors come from a man between 35 and 55 years old who had recovered from COVID-19.

The chain carries TRBV5-1 and TRBJ2-6; 13 positions match TRBD2. V trimming: 4 bases; J trimming: 2 bases; junction bases outside the gene matches: 3. This CDR3 region has 17 residues. Germline values: CDR1 SGHRS, CDR2 YFSETQ. The CDR3 nucleotides read TGCGCCAGCAGCAAAGGACTAGCGGGGGCTGGGGCCAACGTCCTGACTTTC. It specifies CASSKGLAGAGANVLTF.

Here the CDR3 reads CASGTWTGVEAFF. The CDR3 DNA reads as TGTGCTAGTGGTACCTGGACAGGGGTCGAAGCTTTCTTT. This chain joins TRBV12-5 and TRBJ1-1; 9 positions agree with TRBD1. V gave up 5 bases and J gave up 8 bases; unmatched junction bases: 6. Germline loops: CDR1 LGHNT, CDR2 FRNRAP. The CDR3 spans 13 residues.

The V and J genes are TRBV19 and TRBJ1-5; tentatively, D is TRBD1 (5 bases). The CDR3 contains 14 residues. The V and J ends lost 3 bases and 4 bases respectively, with 10 bases between them. The V gene's germline CDR1 is LNHDA and CDR2 SQIVND (reference sequence). CDR3 sequence reads: CASSIKRGNQPQHF. The CDR3, as DNA: TGTGCCAGTAGTATCAAGCGGGGGAATCAGCCCCAGCATTTT.

The gene calls are TRBV5-1 and TRBJ1-2; 11 nucleotides match TRBD1. Looked up from germline, CDR1 is SGHRS and CDR2 is YFSETQ. J was trimmed by 4 bases and V by 4 bases; bases with no gene match: 6. There are 15 residues in the CDR3. This chain's CDR3 is CASSRTGGASYGYTF. In DNA, the CDR3 is TGCGCCAGCAGCCGGACAGGGGGCGCGAGCTATGGCTACACCTTC.

The chain links TRBV3-1 (or the pseudogene TRBV3-2) to TRBJ1-1; TRBD1 matches at 7 bases. The trim removed 4 bases at V and 7 bases at J, leaving 15 bases unmatched. This CDR3 is built from 16 residues. The germline V gene encodes CDR1 LGHDT and CDR2 YNNKEL (reference sequence). CDR3: CASSLLTTGRRNEAFF. The CDR3 bases are TGTGCCAGCAGCCTACTGACGACAGGGCGAAGGAATGAAGCTTTCTTT.

The chain carries TRBV27 and TRBJ2-2; no clear D gene. The germline CDR1 and CDR2 sequences are MNHEY and SMNVEV (reference sequence). The V gene lost 7 bases and the J gene lost 1 base, with 10 bases spanning the gap. The CDR3 contains 14 residues. The CDR3 is CASTNRRNTGELFF. The CDR3 region has the DNA TGTGCCAGCACAAACAGACGGAACACCGGGGAGCTGTTTTTT.

The chain combines TRBV11-3 with TRBJ2-2, with TRBD2 matching 11 bases. Germline V gene lookup returns CDR1 SGHNT and CDR2 YENEEA. Losses at the gene ends were 5 bases for V and 6 bases for J; bases not matched to a gene: 8. The CDR3 loop spans 16 amino acids. Written as DNA, the CDR3 is TGTGCCAGCAGCCCAGGACTAGCGGGCCCGTCCGGGGAGCTGTTTTTT. This codes for CASSPGLAGPSGELFF. The entire variable domain, with the rest obtained from reference TRBV11-3 and TRBJ2-2, is as follows: EAGVVQSPRYKIIEKKQPVAFWCNPISGHNTLYWYLQNLGQGPELLIRYENEEAVDDSQLPKDRFSAERLKGVDSTLKIQPAELGDSAVYLCASSPGLAGPSGELFFGEGSRLTVL.

This clone was seen a handful of times. The gene calls are TRBV19 and TRBJ1-2; D unclear. The CDR3 runs 15 residues. The germline gives CDR1 LNHDA, CDR2 SQIVND (reference sequence). Trimming pared 4 bases from V and 4 bases from J, leaving 16 bases between. CDR3 bases: TGTGCCAGTAGTACCCCTCGGCCCGGAGGCTATGGCTACACCTTC. Amino acid sequence: CASSTPRPGGYGYTF.

This clone was detected only once. V is TRBV3-1 (or the pseudogene TRBV3-2) and J is TRBJ2-1; D is ambiguous. Germline V gives CDR1 LGHDT, CDR2 YNNKEL (reference sequence). The CDR3 runs to 11 residues. V lost 4 bases and J 9 bases, leaving 7 bases between the germline ends. In nucleotides, the CDR3 is TGTGCCAGCAGCCGAGCCGTTGAGCAGTTCTTC. Protein product: CASSRAVEQFF.

The chain couples TRBV6-5 to TRBJ2-1; 8 bases map to TRBD2. The CDR3 covers 15 residues. Per germline, CDR1 MNHEY and CDR2 SVGAGI. V was pared by 1 base and J by 6 bases, with 5 bases of the junction left unmatched. The CDR3 is CASSYLSGGPNEQFF. For the CDR3, the DNA is TGTGCCAGCAGTTACTTGAGCGGGGGTCCCAATGAGCAGTTCTTC.

The V call is TRBV6-4, the J call TRBJ2-3; TRBD2 matches 10 bases. This CDR3 spans 14 amino acids. Germline-derived CDR1 and CDR2 are MRHNA and SNTAGT. The junction had 3 bases not matched to a gene; V was cut back by 5 bases and J by 4 bases. The CDR3 nucleotides read TGTGCCAGCAGTAGAGCGGGGGGGGCAGATACGCAGTATTTT. It is translated as CASSRAGGADTQYF.

The genes are TRBV24-1 and TRBJ2-3; TRBD1 agrees at 7 bases. CDR3 length equals 16 residues. With 4 bases clipped from V and 2 bases from J, the junction kept 8 bases outside the gene matches. Germline V gives CDR1 KGHDR, CDR2 SFDVKD. The CDR3 here is CATSEWAGGITDTQYF. The CDR3 DNA sequence: TGTGCCACCAGTGAGTGGGCAGGGGGTATCACAGATACGCAGTATTTT.

The rearrangement links TRBV30 to TRBJ1-5, with D possibly being TRBD1 (5 bases). CDR3 length equals 12 residues. CDR1 is GTSNPN, CDR2 SVGIG, per germline (reference sequence). The V gene lost 3 bases and the J gene lost 6 bases, with 9 bases spanning the gap. The CDR3 region is CAWRVGGQPQHF. The CDR3 coding sequence is TGTGCCTGGAGAGTCGGGGGTCAGCCCCAGCATTTT.

The chain combines TRBV19 with TRBJ2-1; TRBD2 might be the D (5 bases). CDR1 is LNHDA, CDR2 SQIVND, per germline (reference sequence). V was cut by 9 bases and J by 7 bases, with 7 bases left in between. The CDR3 covers 10 residues. The CDR3 DNA is TGTGCCAGCGGGGTAAATGAGCAGTTCTTC. The encoded protein is CASGVNEQFF.

The V call is TRBV9, the J call TRBJ2-2; maybe TRBD2 (5 bases). The V gene lost 6 bases and the J gene lost 6 bases, with 18 bases spanning the gap. CDR1 and CDR2 (germline): SGDLS, YYNGEE. This CDR3 region has 15 residues. The CDR3 spells CASTNSGSMSGELFF. CDR3 nucleotide sequence: TGTGCCAGCACGAACTCGGGGAGTATGTCCGGGGAGCTGTTTTTT.

This clone was seen ten or more times. The chain links TRBV5-1 to TRBJ1-4; weak D call: TRBD1 (6 bases). Germline lookup yields CDR1 SGHRS and CDR2 YFSETQ. This CDR3 is built from 14 residues. With 6 bases removed from V and 1 base from J, the gap between germline ends came to 10 bases. CDR3 bases: TGCGCCAGCACCCAGGACAGAACTAATGAAAAACTGTTTTTT. Its protein is CASTQDRTNEKLFF.

The chain links TRBV5-6 to TRBJ1-1; TRBD1 is a possible D gene (6 bases). This CDR3 has 16 amino acids. V lost 0 bases, J lost 6 bases, and 18 bases lay in between. The germline V gene has CDR1 SGHDT and CDR2 YYEEEE. CDR3 sequence (DNA): TGTGCCAGCAGCTTGGCGGGGGGCGTCAAGGTCTCTGAAGCTTTCTTT. Translating it yields CASSLAGGVKVSEAFF.